Below are 16 T cell receptor beta chains sequenced from a single sample in a study of blood T cell repertoires in COVID-19. Here immunoSEQ multiplex PCR was the method, and the copy in TCRdb shows in-frame clones only, minus some. There are roughly 150,000 clones in the sample; about nine tenths occur only once, and around 4.2% lies in the top ten. Sequencing was done on a sample of PBMCs or T cells enriched from blood (not recorded which). Receptors were obtained from a middle-aged man who had recovered from COVID-19.

J is TRBJ1-1 and V is TRBV18, with TRBD1 identical over 9 bases. The CDR3 totals 13 residues. The germline CDR1 and CDR2 sequences are KGHSH and LQKENI. Losses at the gene ends were 9 bases for V and 4 bases for J; bases not matched to a gene: 6. CDR3 in amino acids: CASQQGARTEAFF. In DNA, the CDR3 is TGTGCCAGTCAACAGGGGGCGCGCACTGAAGCTTTCTTT.

This chain uses TRBV9 with TRBJ1-1, with D unresolved. Looked up from germline, CDR1 is SGDLS and CDR2 is YYNGEE. V was trimmed by 4 bases and J by 3 bases, leaving 13 bases between them. The CDR3 runs 14 residues. In DNA form, the CDR3 reads TGTGCCAGCAGCCCCCGCGGCGACTACACTGAAGCTTTCTTT. Translating it yields CASSPRGDYTEAFF. The whole variable domain, filled in from reference TRBV9 and TRBJ1-1, reads DSGVTQTPKHLITATGQRVTLRCSPRSGDLSVYWYQQSLDQGLQFLIQYYNGEERAKGNILERFSAQQFPDLHSELNLSSLELGDSALYFCASSPRGDYTEAFFGQGTRLTVV.

The rearrangement joins TRBV7-9 to TRBJ2-7, with D possibly being TRBD1 (6 bases). Trimming cost V 2 bases and J 0 bases, with 8 bases left between them. The CDR3 extends over 14 amino acids. Germline V CDR1 and CDR2: SEHNR, FQNEAQ (reference sequence). The CDR3 loop reads CASSLQGNSYEQYF. DNA for the CDR3: TGTGCCAGCAGCTTACAGGGGAACTCCTACGAGCAGTACTTC. The full variable domain, completed using reference TRBV7-9 and TRBJ2-7, is DTGVSQNPRHKITKRGQNVTFRCDPISEHNRLYWYRQTLGQGPEFLTYFQNEAQLEKSRLLSDRFSAERPKGSFSTLEIQRTEQGDSAMYLCASSLQGNSYEQYFGPGTRLTVT.

This rearrangement joins TRBV7-3 to TRBJ2-1; TRBD1 might be the D (6 bases). Germline V gene lookup returns CDR1 SGHTA and CDR2 FQGTGA. Trimming left V 6 bases short and J 8 bases short, with 23 bases between. The CDR3 has 16 residues. CDR3 sequence reads: CASSQDSWPPSDEQFF. CDR3 sequence (DNA): TGTGCCAGCAGTCAGGACAGCTGGCCGCCCAGCGATGAGCAGTTCTTC.

The V and J genes are TRBV30 and TRBJ1-4, with unresolved D. The CDR3 consists of 16 residues. In germline, CDR1 is GTSNPN, CDR2 SVGIG (reference sequence). Trimming left V 0 bases short and J 8 bases short, with 19 bases between. CDR3 sequence reads: CAWSVGWRASEEKLFF. For the CDR3, the DNA is TGTGCCTGGAGTGTCGGTTGGCGGGCTAGTGAGGAAAAACTGTTTTTT. Full variable domain (remainder filled in from reference TRBV30 and TRBJ1-4): SQTIHQWPATLVQPVGSPLSLECTVEGTSNPNLYWYRQAAGRGLQLLFYSVGIGQISSEVPQNLSASRPQDRQFILSSKKLLLSDSGFYLCAWSVGWRASEEKLFFGSGTQLSVL.

The rearrangement links TRBV9 to TRBJ1-6; tentatively, D is TRBD1 (6 bases). Trimming took off 4 bases at V and 9 bases at J, with 17 bases between the two ends. Germline CDR1 and CDR2: SGDLS and YYNGEE. The CDR3 consists of 15 residues. The CDR3 reads CASSSSGVLSSPLHF. CDR3 nucleotides: TGTGCCAGCAGCTCATCAGGGGTACTGAGTTCACCCCTCCACTTT. The whole variable domain, remainder taken from reference TRBV9 and TRBJ1-6, is DSGVTQTPKHLITATGQRVTLRCSPRSGDLSVYWYQQSLDQGLQFLIQYYNGEERAKGNILERFSAQQFPDLHSELNLSSLELGDSALYFCASSSSGVLSSPLHFGNGTRLTVT.

This clone was seen more than once but under ten times. The chain uses TRBV5-4 and TRBJ1-4; D is possibly TRBD1 (5 bases). The CDR3 runs 13 residues. Germline CDR1 reads SGHNT; CDR2 reads YYREEE (reference sequence). Trimming removed 4 bases at V and 4 bases at J, with 8 bases between. The CDR3, as DNA: TGTGCCAGCAGCCCGACAGTTAATGAAAAACTGTTTTTT. Its protein product is CASSPTVNEKLFF.

The chain is built from TRBV23-1 and TRBJ2-7; D gene ambiguous. TRBV23-1 falls under the ORF class, with uncertain function. The CDR3 sequence is 13 residues long. CDR3: CTSSIPARHEQYV. CDR3 in DNA: TGCACCAGCAGTATTCCGGCGCGGCACGAGCAGTACGTC.

CDR3 protein: CASSLPGGGQKSEQFF. The CDR3 DNA reads TGTGCCAGCAGCCTCCCGGGGGGGGGACAAAAGAGTGAGCAGTTCTTC. The chain links TRBV5-6 to TRBJ2-1; TRBD2 aligns across 8 bases. V shed 4 bases, J shed 9 bases, and the junction held 15 bases outside the gene matches. The CDR3 totals 16 residues. Germline V CDR1 and CDR2: SGHDT, YYEEEE.

The V call is TRBV10-1, the J call TRBJ1-1; D remains ambiguous. The V and J ends lost 10 bases and 5 bases respectively, with 20 bases between them. The germline V gene has CDR1 WNHNN and CDR2 SYGVQD (reference sequence). There are 14 residues in the CDR3. The CDR3 nucleotides read TGCGCCACCAAGGAAGGAGGCCCACCAACTGAAGCTTTCTTT. Translated, it gives CATKEGGPPTEAFF.

The CDR3 DNA reads TGTGCCAGCAGTTCACCTAGCGGGAAGTTGGACACCGGGGAGCTGTTTTTT. Its translation is CASSSPSGKLDTGELFF. The chain is built from TRBV28 and TRBJ2-2; 9 bases agree with TRBD2. Unmatched junction bases numbered 9, after V lost 4 bases and J lost 3 bases. The germline gives CDR1 MDHEN, CDR2 SYDVKM. The CDR3 is 17 residues long.

This clone was picked up many times. The chain has TRBV18 and TRBJ2-1, with TRBD2 matching over 9 bases. The CDR3 spans 16 residues. V gave up 3 bases and J gave up 3 bases; unmatched junction bases: 6. Germline values: CDR1 KGHSH, CDR2 LQKENI. The CDR3 loop reads CASSPRLAGDYNEQFF. CDR3 nucleotide sequence: TGTGCCAGCTCACCGCGATTAGCGGGGGACTACAATGAGCAGTTCTTC.

The CDR3 bases are TGCGCCAGCAGCCCCGGACAGGACGATCAGCCCCAGCATTTT. This encodes CASSPGQDDQPQHF. The V call is TRBV5-1, the J call TRBJ1-5; 7 bases align to TRBD1. The CDR3 runs to 14 residues. Germline CDR1 SGHRS, CDR2 YFSETQ. V trimming: 4 bases; J trimming: 5 bases; junction bases outside the gene matches: 6.

The rearrangement joins TRBV12-5 to TRBJ1-1; TRBD1 matches 7 bases. The CDR3 runs 17 residues. Germline V gene sequence: CDR1 LGHNT, CDR2 FRNRAP. With V trimmed by 4 bases and J by 3 bases, 14 bases remained unmatched. The CDR3, as DNA: TGTGCTAGTGGTTCCACTAGGGCGACAGGGATGGACACTGAAGCTTTCTTT. Translation gives CASGSTRATGMDTEAFF.

The chain has TRBV5-1 and TRBJ2-7, with D tentatively TRBD2 (5 bases). V was shortened by 0 bases and J by 3 bases, with 13 bases between the two germline ends. CDR3 length: 15 amino acids. Germline assignment: CDR1 SGHRS and CDR2 YFSETQ. CDR3 DNA: TGCGCCAGCAGCTTGGTGTCAGCGGTTGGCTACGAGCAGTACTTC. Translated, it gives CASSLVSAVGYEQYF.

This chain links TRBV9 with TRBJ2-3; TRBD2 is a possible D gene (6 bases). V shed 0 bases and J shed 3 bases, with 11 bases lying between them. The germline gives CDR1 SGDLS, CDR2 YYNGEE. The CDR3 is made up of 15 amino acids. CDR3 protein: CASSVAGSLTDTQYF. CDR3 sequence (DNA): TGTGCCAGCAGCGTAGCCGGGAGTCTGACAGATACGCAGTATTTT.